The clone carrying this TCR beta chain came up a few times. What it binds is not known. There are 15 residues in the CDR3. With 0 bases removed from V and 9 bases from J, the gap between germline ends came to 15 bases. CDR1 is LGHNA, CDR2 YSLEER, per germline. This entry belongs to a study of blood T cells in healthy people across ages. Broader study findings: Naive T cell percentage showed a strong correlation with the diversity of TCR beta.

Donors were healthy Caucasian individuals from Russia aged roughly 6 to 95. Every sample yielded at least 6 million isolated PBMCs. Alongside a J-beta primer mix, a sample-barcoded 5' primer served in a second PCR lasting roughly 6 to 11 cycles. Every single cDNA molecule received a tag from a template-switch adaptor with 12 random nucleotides. TCRdb re-called the 5' RACE reads through MiXCR, storing one row per CDR3 protein. The sample consists of 1.5 million to 2 million distinct CDR3 sequences, 28% of them appearing once. This TCR came from a woman in her thirties in good health. Sequenced material: blood. The chain uses TRBV4-3 and TRBJ2-4; D perhaps matches TRBD2 (6 bases). The CDR3 reads CASSQDLSSAAIQYF. The CDR3 DNA reads TGCGCCAGCAGCCAAGATTTATCTAGCGCGGCCATTCAGTACTTC.